The TCR beta chain described here comes from a study of siplizumab effects on memory and regulatory T cells. Study-level information: At roughly 0.92 ug/mL of siplizumab or without drug, mixed lymphocyte reactions were set up in pairs. Findings of the study overall: The diversity of naive T cells seemed greater than that of memory cells, and their alloresponse contribution seemed major.

To note about this clone: Its matching antigen is unknown.

Produced via immunoSEQ multiplex PCR; TCRdb's table is partial and in-frame only. The table lists around 8,000 clones, about 35% of them singletons. Coculturing was carried out on the mixed lymphocyte reaction cells. It lasted six to seven days and was done at 37°C. The length of the CDR3 is 15 residues. V dropped 0 bases and J dropped 5 bases, with 11 bases sitting between them. Germline V gives CDR1 SEHNR, CDR2 FQNEAQ (reference sequence). This TCR was recovered from a human donor in good health; the cells came from an allogeneic mixed lymphocyte reaction. The sequenced sample consisted of CFSE-low (dividing) CD8+ T cells sorted from an allogeneic mixed lymphocyte reaction. V is TRBV7-9 and J is TRBJ1-5; D gene unclear. The CDR3 bases are TGTGCCAGCAGCTTAGCGGGTGGTCCCTATCAGCCCCAGCATTTT. The encoded protein is CASSLAGGPYQPQHF.